The 11 T cell receptor beta chains in this list originate from one sample, sequenced in a study of quantifying T cell responses using KT2 cells. Background on the study: Reverse transcription used primers in the TCR alpha and beta constant regions.

A single-stranded UMI oligo with SP2 sequence was ligated to cDNA 3' ends. An equimolar mix of RC1.1 and RC1.2 primed the beta chain across TRBC1 and TRBC2. In TCRdb, the UMI-ligation and nested PCR reads were re-called with MiXCR into one record per CDR3 protein. This table has tens of thousands of distinct CDR3 sequences, under 14% appearing once. Sequencing was carried out using PBMCs spiked with cells of the T cell clone KT2. Receptors were obtained from a human donor.

This clonotype has a handful of counts. The chain couples TRBV12-3 or TRBV12-4 to TRBJ2-1; 15 bases agree with TRBD2. V dropped 5 bases and J dropped 9; count of bases not matched to a gene: 11. The CDR3 runs 17 residues. Here the CDR3 reads CASSAPLGLAGGSEQFF. Here the CDR3 DNA reads TGTGCCAGCAGTGCCCCCTTAGGACTAGCGGGAGGGAGTGAGCAGTTCTTC.

The J gene is TRBJ2-1, the V gene TRBV20-1, with D perhaps matching TRBD1 or TRBD2 (5 bases each). This CDR3 is 14 amino acids long. Germline CDR1 DFQATT, CDR2 SNEGSKA (reference sequence). V lost 0 bases, J lost 3 bases, and 9 bases lay in between. CDR3 in amino acids: CSARDGGLYNEQFF. The CDR3 coding sequence is TGCAGTGCTAGAGATGGGGGTCTCTACAATGAGCAGTTCTTC.

V and J are TRBV20-1 and TRBJ2-5; D is perhaps TRBD1 (6 bases). The CDR3 totals 13 residues. Germline CDR1 is DFQATT and CDR2 is SNEGSKA (reference sequence). Trimming left V 6 bases short and J 1 base short, with 12 bases between. The CDR3 sequence: CSAPGQSQETQYF. The CDR3 bases are TGCAGTGCCCCTGGACAGAGCCAAGAGACCCAGTACTTC.

This clonotype was picked up many times. The chain has TRBV2 and TRBJ1-4; perhaps TRBD1 as D (6 bases). From germline, CDR1 is SNHLY and CDR2 FYNNEI. V was clipped by 0 bases and J by 7 bases, with 24 bases between them. The CDR3 has 19 amino acids. The CDR3 is CASSEAAFPGAIRGEKLFF. Written as DNA, the CDR3 is TGTGCCAGCAGTGAAGCCGCGTTCCCGGGGGCGATTCGGGGTGAAAAACTGTTTTTT.

The rearrangement uses TRBV2 and TRBJ1-6, with 8 bases identical to TRBD1. V lost 5 bases to trimming and J lost 6 bases; unmatched junction nucleotides: 9. Looked up from germline, CDR1 is SNHLY and CDR2 is FYNNEI. CDR3 length: 16 residues. Here the CDR3 DNA reads TGTGCCAGCAGTTTGGACAGGGCCTCCGTTAATTCACCCCTCCACTTT. It specifies CASSLDRASVNSPLHF.

This chain links TRBV7-9 with TRBJ1-5, with D possibly TRBD1 on 5 matching bases. The germline V gene encodes CDR1 SEHNR and CDR2 FQNEAQ (reference sequence). V was cut by 5 bases and J by 7 bases, with 15 bases left in between. This CDR3 is 14 amino acids long. The CDR3 spells CASSPVGEDQPQHF. CDR3 nucleotides: TGTGCCAGCAGCCCGGTGGGGGAGGACCAGCCCCAGCATTTT.

This clonotype occurred a few times. The CDR3 DNA is TGTGCCACCAGCACCCTACAGGGGGACTACGAGCAGTACTTC. Residues: CATSTLQGDYEQYF. This chain joins TRBV15 and TRBJ2-7; TRBD1 aligns across 8 bases. The CDR3 runs 14 residues. V shed 4 bases and J 3 bases; nucleotides not matched to a gene: 5. Germline V CDR1 and CDR2: LNHNV, YYDKDF (reference sequence).

This clonotype was found a few times. CDR3: CASSSRVGGGTDTQYF. CDR3 coding DNA: TGTGCCAGCAGCTCAAGGGTCGGCGGGGGGACAGATACGCAGTATTTT. The gene calls are TRBV3-1 and TRBJ2-3; 8 bases map to TRBD2. Germline V lookup: CDR1 LGHDT, CDR2 YNNKEL (reference sequence). CDR3 size: 16 residues. Trimming cost V 5 bases and J 3 bases; bases outside gene matches: 10.

The gene calls are TRBV7-2 and TRBJ2-7; D remains unclear. CDR1 is SGHTA and CDR2 is FQGNSA in the germline V gene. The germline V and J ends were trimmed by 5 bases and 2 bases, with 16 bases remaining between them. The CDR3 covers 15 residues. In DNA, the CDR3 is TGTGCCAGCAGCCTAGAAGCAGGCAACCCCTACGAGCAGTACTTC. It is translated as CASSLEAGNPYEQYF.

This chain connects TRBV5-1 to TRBJ1-1, with a possible D match to TRBD1 (6 bases). Germline V gene sequence: CDR1 SGHRS, CDR2 YFSETQ. Trimming took 0 bases from V and 7 from J, leaving 10 bases between them. The CDR3 runs to 13 residues. The CDR3 nucleotides read TGCGCCAGCAGCTTGGGGGACAATGTTGAAGCTTTCTTT. This gives the protein CASSLGDNVEAFF.

V and J are TRBV5-6 and TRBJ2-7; D may be TRBD1 (7 bases). CDR1 and CDR2 from the germline V gene are SGHDT and YYEEEE. The CDR3 contains 16 residues. V gave up 2 bases and J gave up 2 bases, with 17 bases separating them. The CDR3, as DNA: TGTGCCAGCAGCTTATGGAGGGGGCCGGTAGCCTACGAGCAGTACTTC. Residues: CASSLWRGPVAYEQYF.